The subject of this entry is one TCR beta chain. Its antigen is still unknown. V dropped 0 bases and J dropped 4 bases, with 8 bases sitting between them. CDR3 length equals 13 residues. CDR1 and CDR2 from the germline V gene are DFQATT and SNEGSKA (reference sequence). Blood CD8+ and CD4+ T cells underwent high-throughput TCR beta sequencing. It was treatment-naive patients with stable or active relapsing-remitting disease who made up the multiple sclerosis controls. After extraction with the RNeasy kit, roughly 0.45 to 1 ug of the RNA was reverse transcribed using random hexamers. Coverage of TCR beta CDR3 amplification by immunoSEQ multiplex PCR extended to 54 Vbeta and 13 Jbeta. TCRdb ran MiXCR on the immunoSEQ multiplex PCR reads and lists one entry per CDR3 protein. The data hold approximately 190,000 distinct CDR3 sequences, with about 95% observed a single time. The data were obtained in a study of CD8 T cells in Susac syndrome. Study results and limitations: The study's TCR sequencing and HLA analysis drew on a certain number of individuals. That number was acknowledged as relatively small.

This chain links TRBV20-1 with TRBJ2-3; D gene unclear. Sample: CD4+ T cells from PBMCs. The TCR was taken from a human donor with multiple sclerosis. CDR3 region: CSARDPDPDTQYF. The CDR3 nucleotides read TGCAGTGCTAGAGATCCGGACCCAGATACGCAGTATTTT.